These 6 T cell receptor beta chains originate from one sample sequenced in a study of T cell responses to AZD1222 COVID-19 vaccine. Produced via immunoSEQ multiplex PCR; TCRdb's table is partial and in-frame only. The data show around 95,000 clones, 88% seen once. The material sequenced was peripheral blood, taken on day 0 of AZD1222 vaccination. The receptors derive from an adult in good health.

This rearrangement joins TRBV27 to TRBJ1-1, with TRBD1 matching over 7 bases. This CDR3 is built from 15 residues. With 1 base clipped from V and 4 bases from J, the junction kept 6 bases outside the gene matches. Germline-derived CDR1 and CDR2 are MNHEY and SMNVEV (reference sequence). The CDR3 region is CASSLYRGETTEAFF. As DNA, the CDR3 is TGTGCCAGCAGTTTATACAGGGGAGAGACCACTGAAGCTTTCTTT.

The chain has TRBV7-8 and TRBJ1-3; weak D call: TRBD1 (5 bases). This CDR3 spans 14 amino acids. The V and J ends lost 5 bases and 0 bases respectively, with 8 bases between them. Per germline, CDR1 SGHVS and CDR2 FQNEAQ. The DNA of the CDR3 is TGTGCCAGCAGCCCCAGGGACTCTGGAAACACCATATATTTT. Amino acid sequence: CASSPRDSGNTIYF.

This chain joins TRBV6-2 or TRBV6-3 and TRBJ1-1, with unresolved D. CDR1 MNHEY and CDR2 SVGEGT come from the germline V gene. V was cut by 5 bases and J by 5 bases, with 12 bases left in between. The CDR3 is 13 amino acids. This CDR3 reads CASSPTGWTEAFF. In nucleotides, the CDR3 is TGTGCCAGCAGTCCAACGGGGTGGACTGAAGCTTTCTTT.

J is TRBJ2-7 and V is TRBV6-2 or TRBV6-3; the match to TRBD2 covers 13 bases. Trimming took 5 bases from V and 4 from J; bases not matched to a gene: 5. The V gene's germline CDR1 is MNHEY and CDR2 SVGEGT. The CDR3 has 15 residues. Here the CDR3 DNA reads TGTGCCAGCAGTACCGGGACTAGCGGGACATACGAGCAGTACTTC. This encodes CASSTGTSGTYEQYF.

The chain links TRBV6-1 to TRBJ2-2; TRBD1 agrees at 7 bases. There are 16 residues in the CDR3. Germline V gives CDR1 MNHNS, CDR2 SASEGT. J was trimmed by 2 bases and V by 3 bases; bases with no gene match: 6. CDR3 residues: CASSDIDRANTGELFF. CDR3 bases: TGTGCCAGCAGTGATATAGACAGGGCCAACACCGGGGAGCTGTTTTTT.

J is TRBJ2-4 and V is TRBV4-1, with 7 positions matching TRBD1. The CDR3 has 16 amino acids. With V trimmed by 4 bases and J by 6 bases, 12 bases remained unmatched. Per the germline V gene, CDR1 is MGHRA and CDR2 is YSYEKL. The CDR3 is CASSPVKGQKINIQYF. CDR3 in DNA: TGCGCCAGCAGCCCCGTGAAGGGACAGAAAATAAACATTCAGTACTTC.